This passage covers 5 T cell receptor beta chains from one sample sequenced in a study of CD8 T cells in ankylosing spondylitis. Study conclusions and caveats: Made up of eight highly homologous variants, a TCR beta motif appeared characteristic of ankylosing spondylitis blood.

TCRdb ran MiXCR on the 5' RACE reads and lists one entry per CDR3 protein. The sample holds about 800,000 distinct CDR3 sequences, 10% to 15% seen once. For these TCRs, the target antigens are not known. The specimen sequenced was blood, either unsorted or a sorted T cell fraction (not recorded which). The receptors come from a male donor with ankylosing spondylitis.

The CDR3 DNA is TGTGCCAGCAGTCTCCGCCGGGGGGACACTGAAGCTTTCTTT. Protein sequence: CASSLRRGDTEAFF. The rearrangement links TRBV6-1 to TRBJ1-1; D is perhaps TRBD1 (5 bases). V lost 5 bases, J lost 3 bases, and 13 bases lay in between. The germline gives CDR1 MNHNS, CDR2 SASEGT. The CDR3 length is 14 residues.

This clonotype was observed at least ten times. The CDR3 bases are TGTGCCAGCAGCTTAAACCCGGAGACCCAGTACTTC. The encoded protein is CASSLNPETQYF. The genes are TRBV7-2 and TRBJ2-5, with D unresolved. Deletions cut 2 bases from V and 5 bases from J, with 6 bases between. The CDR3 extends over 12 amino acids. Germline V gives CDR1 SGHTA, CDR2 FQGNSA.

This clonotype came up many times. The chain links TRBV29-1 to TRBJ2-2; 9 bases map to TRBD1. Germline trimming cut 7 bases from V and 5 bases from J; bases unmatched to any gene: 8. The CDR3 spans 14 residues. Germline-derived CDR1 and CDR2 are SQVTM and ANQGSEA. The DNA of the CDR3 is TGCAGCGCCGAGGACAGGGGTCGAACCGGGGAGCTGTTTTTT. This encodes CSAEDRGRTGELFF.

The chain links TRBV7-9 to TRBJ2-5, with a possible D match to TRBD2 (6 bases). The V gene lost 5 bases and the J gene lost 5 bases, with 18 bases spanning the gap. Germline loops: CDR1 SEHNR, CDR2 FQNEAQ (reference sequence). This CDR3 is built from 15 residues. In DNA form, the CDR3 reads TGTGCCAGCAGCCCACGTTCGGCGGGGCAGGAGACCCAGTACTTC. Its translation: CASSPRSAGQETQYF. Drawing the rest from reference TRBV7-9 and TRBJ2-5, the complete variable domain is DTGVSQNPRHKITKRGQNVTFRCDPISEHNRLYWYRQTLGQGPEFLTYFQNEAQLEKSRLLSDRFSAERPKGSFSTLEIQRTEQGDSAMYLCASSPRSAGQETQYFGPGTRLLVL.

The chain joins TRBV11-2 to TRBJ2-1; 9 nucleotides agree with TRBD1. V trimming: 1 base; J trimming: 8 bases; junction bases outside the gene matches: 6. Per the germline V gene, CDR1 is SGHAT and CDR2 is FQNNGV. The CDR3 contains 15 residues. The CDR3 DNA follows: TGTGCCAGCAGCTTAGGGCCGGACAGGGGATATGAGCAGTTCTTC. Its protein is CASSLGPDRGYEQFF.